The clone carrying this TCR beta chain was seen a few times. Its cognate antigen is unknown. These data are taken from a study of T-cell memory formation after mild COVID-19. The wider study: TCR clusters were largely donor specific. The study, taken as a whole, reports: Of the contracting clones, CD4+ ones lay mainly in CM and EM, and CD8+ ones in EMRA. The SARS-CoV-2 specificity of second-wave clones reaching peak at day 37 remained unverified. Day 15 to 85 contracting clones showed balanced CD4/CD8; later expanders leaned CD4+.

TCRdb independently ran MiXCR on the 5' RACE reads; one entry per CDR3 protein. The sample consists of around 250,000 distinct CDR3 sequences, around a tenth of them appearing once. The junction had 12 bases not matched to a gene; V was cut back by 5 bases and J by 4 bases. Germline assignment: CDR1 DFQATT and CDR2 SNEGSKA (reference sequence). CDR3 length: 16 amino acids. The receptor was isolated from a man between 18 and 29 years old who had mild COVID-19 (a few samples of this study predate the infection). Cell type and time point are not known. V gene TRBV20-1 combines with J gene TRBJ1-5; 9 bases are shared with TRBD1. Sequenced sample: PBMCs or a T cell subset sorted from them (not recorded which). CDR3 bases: TGCAGTGCTGCTCGACCCGGGACAGGGCATAATCAGCCCCAGCATTTT. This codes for CSAARPGTGHNQPQHF.